Below are 28 T cell receptor beta chains sequenced from a single sample in a study of T cells in Graves' hyperthyroidism and ophthalmopathy. Amplified TCR beta CDR3 regions derived from RNA transcripts. HTBI primers were used for first-round RT-PCR of the TCR CDR3. One entry per CDR3 protein, called by TCRdb with MiXCR from the multiplex PCR reads. Of around 190,000 distinct CDR3 sequences in the sample, 17% were seen once. The sequencing input was blood. Receptors were obtained from a woman between 50 and 59 years old with Graves' hyperthyroidism.

This clonotype was counted between two and nine times. The chain has TRBV12-3 or TRBV12-4 and TRBJ1-5; perhaps TRBD1 as D (6 bases). This CDR3 is 14 amino acids long. The germline V and J ends were trimmed by 3 bases and 3 bases, with 9 bases remaining between them. The CDR3 DNA is TGTGCCAGCAGTTTCACAGGGAACAATCAGCCCCAGCATTTT. Translating it yields CASSFTGNNQPQHF.

This clonotype was seen more than once but under ten times. The rearrangement uses TRBV6-1 and TRBJ1-1; D possibly corresponds to TRBD1 (6 bases). V was pared by 6 bases and J by 6 bases, with 14 bases between. The CDR3 length is 13 residues. CDR1 and CDR2 (germline): MNHNS, SASEGT. The DNA for the CDR3 is TGTGCCAGCAGCCCCGGGGGCGTCGCTGAAGCTTTCTTT. Residues: CASSPGGVAEAFF.

This clonotype occurred once. The chain employs TRBV2 and TRBJ1-1; 7 nucleotides line up with TRBD1. The CDR3 contains 13 residues. V was clipped by 6 bases and J by 1 base; unmatched bases: 2. Germline CDR1 reads SNHLY; CDR2 reads FYNNEI. CDR3 sequence: CASRRQGNTEAFF. The CDR3 region has the DNA TGTGCCAGCAGAAGACAGGGGAACACTGAAGCTTTCTTT.

This clonotype was observed at least ten times. The J gene is TRBJ1-5, the V gene TRBV6-2 or TRBV6-3; D might be TRBD1 (6 bases). Germline V lookup: CDR1 MNHEY, CDR2 SVGEGT. V lost 6 bases, J lost 9 bases, and 12 bases lay in between. This CDR3 has 12 residues. The CDR3 sequence is CASSDRGRPQHF. For the CDR3, the DNA is TGTGCCAGCAGCGATCGGGGGCGGCCCCAGCATTTT.

This clonotype has only one observation. The DNA of the CDR3 is TGTGCCACCAGCAGAGATCGTCCGCTGAATGAAAAACTGTTTTTT. It encodes CATSRDRPLNEKLFF. The chain uses TRBV15 and TRBJ1-4; D gene ambiguous. V dropped 0 bases and J dropped 5 bases, with 10 bases sitting between them. This CDR3 has 15 amino acids. The germline gives CDR1 LNHNV, CDR2 YYDKDF (reference sequence). Variable domain in full (rest from reference TRBV15 and TRBJ1-4): DAMVIQNPRYQVTQFGKPVTLSCSQTLNHNVMYWYQQKSSQAPKLLFHYYDKDFNNEADTPDNFQSRRPNTSFCFLDIRSPGLGDTAMYLCATSRDRPLNEKLFFGSGTQLSVL.

This clonotype was recorded at least ten times. This chain connects TRBV5-1 to TRBJ2-7; TRBD1 is a possible D gene (5 bases). The V gene lost 6 bases and the J gene lost 0 bases, with 25 bases spanning the gap. Germline V CDR1 and CDR2: SGHRS, YFSETQ. This CDR3 is built from 18 residues. The CDR3 spells CASNYRPIDSETSYEQYF. CDR3 sequence (DNA): TGCGCCAGCAACTACCGACCAATCGACAGTGAAACCTCCTACGAGCAGTACTTC.

V usage is TRBV4-1 and J usage is TRBJ1-4; 8 bases align to TRBD1. The CDR3 is 15 amino acids. The J segment lost 7 bases and the V segment lost 0 bases, leaving 4 bases of the junction unmatched. The germline gives CDR1 MGHRA, CDR2 YSYEKL. The CDR3 coding sequence is TGCGCCAGCAGCCAAGAATCAGGGGGCAGTGAAAAACTGTTTTTT. This gives the protein CASSQESGGSEKLFF.

This clonotype was recorded at least ten times. The chain recombines TRBV10-3 with TRBJ1-2; TRBD1 matches 9 bases. The CDR3 has 14 residues. The V and J ends lost 0 bases and 8 bases, in that order; junction bases with no gene match: 4. Germline assignment: CDR1 ENHRY and CDR2 SYGVKD. CDR3 loop: CAISESDRGGGYTF. Here the CDR3 DNA reads TGTGCCATCAGTGAGTCGGACAGGGGAGGCGGCTACACCTTC.

This clonotype was recorded at least ten times. This sequence joins TRBV27 and TRBJ1-3; D gene unclear. The CDR3 covers 14 residues. Per germline, CDR1 MNHEY and CDR2 SMNVEV (reference sequence). The V end lost 6 bases, the J end lost 0 bases, and 9 bases lay between the germline ends. In DNA form, the CDR3 reads TGTGCCAGCAGGGCCCTATCCTCTGGAAACACCATATATTTT. It translates to CASRALSSGNTIYF.

This clonotype was picked up many times. The J gene is TRBJ1-2, the V gene TRBV6-1; D is uncertain. The CDR3 runs to 15 residues. The V and J ends lost 1 base and 6 bases respectively, with 15 bases between them. Germline CDR1 and CDR2: MNHNS and SASEGT. Here the CDR3 DNA reads TGTGCCAGCAGTGAAGTTTACTACAGACCGAATGGCTACACCTTC. Protein: CASSEVYYRPNGYTF.

This clonotype was counted many times. The rearrangement joins TRBV6-1 to TRBJ2-1; TRBD1 matches 9 bases. The germline gives CDR1 MNHNS, CDR2 SASEGT. CDR3 length: 11 amino acids. V gave up 10 bases and J gave up 9 bases; unmatched junction bases: 4. Written as DNA, the CDR3 is TGTGCCACCACAGGGGGCGGTGAGCAGTTCTTC. This gives the protein CATTGGGEQFF.

This rearrangement joins TRBV9 to TRBJ1-3; 7 bases agree with TRBD1. Germline V gene lookup returns CDR1 SGDLS and CDR2 YYNGEE. The J segment lost 8 bases and the V segment lost 3 bases, leaving 5 bases of the junction unmatched. The CDR3 totals 13 residues. CDR3 DNA: TGTGCCAGCAGCGCAGACAGGGAGGACACCATATATTTT. Translation gives CASSADREDTIYF.

This clonotype has a count of ten or more. J is TRBJ2-7 and V is TRBV7-2; no firm D call. The CDR3 covers 14 residues. CDR1 SGHTA and CDR2 FQGNSA come from the germline V gene. Deletions cut 1 base from V and 4 bases from J, with 11 bases between. CDR3 nucleotide sequence: TGTGCCAGCAGCTTAGGGCTTCTACAGTACGAGCAGTACTTC. Translation: CASSLGLLQYEQYF.

This clonotype was counted many times. The chain links TRBV29-1 to TRBJ1-2, with TRBD1 matching over 8 bases. Germline V gives CDR1 SQVTM, CDR2 ANQGSEA. The CDR3 sequence is 13 residues long. V gave up 7 bases and J gave up 4 bases; unmatched junction bases: 8. The CDR3 DNA is TGCAGCGGCTCCGGGACAGGCGGCTATGGCTACACCTTC. Translation: CSGSGTGGYGYTF. Full variable domain (rest looked up from reference TRBV29-1 and TRBJ1-2): SAVISQKPSRDICQRGTSLTIQCQVDSQVTMMFWYRQQPGQSLTLIATANQGSEATYESGFVIDKFPISRPNLTFSTLTVSNMSPEDSSIYLCSGSGTGGYGYTFGSGTRLTVV.

This clonotype was detected ten times or more. The chain joins TRBV9 to TRBJ2-5; no reliable D call. Germline CDR1 SGDLS, CDR2 YYNGEE. The length of the CDR3 is 13 residues. V was trimmed by 0 bases and J by 5 bases, leaving 8 bases between them. The CDR3 reads CASSVGHYETQYF. DNA for the CDR3: TGTGCCAGCAGCGTAGGACATTATGAGACCCAGTACTTC.

V usage is TRBV7-2 and J usage is TRBJ1-2; tentatively, D is TRBD1 (5 bases). The ends were cut back, 1 base at V and 7 bases at J, with 13 bases in the middle. Looked up from germline, CDR1 is SGHTA and CDR2 is FQGNSA. The CDR3 covers 14 residues. This chain's CDR3 is CASSLELTGGGYTF. The CDR3 coding sequence is TGTGCCAGCAGCTTAGAGTTAACAGGCGGTGGCTACACCTTC.

This clonotype came up many times. The chain combines TRBV9 with TRBJ2-3, with a possible D match to TRBD2 (7 bases). Germline-derived CDR1 and CDR2 are SGDLS and YYNGEE. The germline V and J ends were trimmed by 0 bases and 0 bases, with 14 bases remaining between them. This CDR3 region has 17 residues. The CDR3 loop is CASSVEGGGFSTDTQYF. The CDR3 DNA reads as TGTGCCAGCAGCGTAGAAGGGGGGGGTTTTAGCACAGATACGCAGTATTTT. The full variable domain, with the rest looked up from reference TRBV9 and TRBJ2-3, is DSGVTQTPKHLITATGQRVTLRCSPRSGDLSVYWYQQSLDQGLQFLIQYYNGEERAKGNILERFSAQQFPDLHSELNLSSLELGDSALYFCASSVEGGGFSTDTQYFGPGTRLTVL.

This chain joins TRBV4-3 and TRBJ2-3, with TRBD2 matching 8 bases. V shed 0 bases and J 5 bases; nucleotides not matched to a gene: 7. Germline CDR1 and CDR2: LGHNA and YSLEER. This CDR3 has 16 amino acids. DNA for the CDR3: TGCGCCAGCAGCCAAGATTACGGGGGGGCGCGAGATACGCAGTATTTT. This codes for CASSQDYGGARDTQYF.

This clonotype was seen many times. The chain employs TRBV2 and TRBJ1-5; D is perhaps TRBD1 (5 bases). Trimming cost V 6 bases and J 10 bases, with 19 bases left between them. From germline, CDR1 is SNHLY and CDR2 FYNNEI. The CDR3 contains 14 residues. The CDR3 bases are TGTGCCAGCAGCATGGGAGGGGCAATCGGACCCCAGCATTTT. Protein sequence: CASSMGGAIGPQHF.

There are many counts of this clonotype. The chain uses TRBV2 and TRBJ1-2; 8 positions agree with TRBD1. Germline V CDR1 and CDR2: SNHLY, FYNNEI. V gave up 3 bases and J gave up 6 bases; unmatched junction bases: 3. The CDR3 totals 13 residues. The CDR3 DNA reads TGTGCCAGCAGTGACAGGGGGCGGGATGGCTACACCTTC. Its translation is CASSDRGRDGYTF. Using reference TRBV2 and TRBJ1-2 for the parts outside the CDR3, the full variable domain is EPEVTQTPSHQVTQMGQEVILRCVPISNHLYFYWYRQILGQKVEFLVSFYNNEISEKSEIFDDQFSVERPDGSNFTLKIRSTKLEDSAMYFCASSDRGRDGYTFGSGTRLTVV.

This clonotype occurred a few times. The genes are TRBV6-2 or TRBV6-3 and TRBJ1-4; no definite D call. The V gene lost 0 bases and the J gene lost 8 bases, with 7 bases spanning the gap. The CDR3 consists of 13 residues. From germline, CDR1 is MNHEY and CDR2 SVGEGT. CDR3: CASSYSRLEKLFF. DNA of the CDR3: TGTGCCAGCAGTTACTCGAGGTTGGAAAAACTGTTTTTT.

The V and J genes are TRBV19 and TRBJ2-1; a possible D gene is TRBD2 (5 bases). Germline CDR1 LNHDA, CDR2 SQIVND (reference sequence). V shed 6 bases and J shed 5 bases, with 14 bases lying between them. CDR3 length: 14 residues. CDR3 DNA: TGTGCCAGTAGAGTATGGCTAGCCGACAATGAGCAGTTCTTC. This encodes CASRVWLADNEQFF.

The sample holds many counts of this clonotype. The rearrangement joins TRBV6-2 or TRBV6-3 to TRBJ2-5, with D unclear. Germline values: CDR1 MNHEY, CDR2 SVGEGT. The CDR3 has 15 amino acids. The V end lost 2 bases, the J end lost 5 bases, and 15 bases lay between the germline ends. As DNA, the CDR3 is TGTGCCAGCAGTTACAGGGCCAATTCCTTGGAGACCCAGTACTTC. Its translation: CASSYRANSLETQYF.

The CDR3 DNA is TGTGCCAGCAAGATCGAGGTAAACACTGAAGCTTTCTTT. It yields the protein CASKIEVNTEAFF. J is TRBJ1-1 and V is TRBV28; D call uncertain. Trimming cost V 7 bases and J 2 bases, with 11 bases left between them. CDR3 length equals 13 residues. Germline loops: CDR1 MDHEN, CDR2 SYDVKM.

V and J are TRBV2 and TRBJ1-5, with D unresolved. The V end was cut by 3 bases, the J end by 2 bases, with 11 bases between. The V gene's germline CDR1 is SNHLY and CDR2 FYNNEI. The CDR3 runs to 15 residues. The CDR3 sequence is CASSDGDGGNQPQHF. DNA for the CDR3: TGTGCCAGCAGTGATGGGGATGGGGGCAATCAGCCCCAGCATTTT.

The table lists this clonotype with many counts. The chain recombines TRBV5-1 with TRBJ2-1; D is perhaps TRBD1 (6 bases). V shed 0 bases and J shed 6 bases, with 10 bases lying between them. The CDR3 is made up of 14 amino acids. Germline V gene data show CDR1 as SGHRS and CDR2 as YFSETQ. The chain's CDR3 is CASSLGATGNEQFF. DNA for the CDR3: TGCGCCAGCAGCTTGGGGGCGACAGGCAATGAGCAGTTCTTC.

The chain employs TRBV28 and TRBJ2-5; no reliable D call. Germline V gene data show CDR1 as MDHEN and CDR2 as SYDVKM. The CDR3 runs to 14 residues. Between the trimmed V and J ends, which lost 2 bases and 5 bases, there was a span of 12 bases. As DNA, the CDR3 is TGTGCCAGCAGTTTAAGTGTTTGGTTGGAGACCCAGTACTTC. It encodes CASSLSVWLETQYF.

This clonotype was seen many times. This chain's CDR3 is CSGDSNQPQHF. CDR3 nucleotides: TGCAGCGGAGATAGCAATCAGCCCCAGCATTTT. The rearrangement joins TRBV29-1 to TRBJ1-5, with D hard to call. Trimming left V 7 bases short and J 0 bases short, with 4 bases between. The CDR3 covers 11 residues. Germline CDR1 reads SQVTM; CDR2 reads ANQGSEA.